A single sample is the source of the 12 T cell receptor beta chains below, sequenced in a study of PD-1 blockade in classical Hodgkin lymphoma. Profiling relied on immunoSEQ multiplex PCR, and the TCRdb table lists in-frame clones only, not all of them. The sample has 9,500 or so clones, nearly 85% seen once. This sample's time point: cycle 4 day 1 (C4D1), after less than 7 weeks of nivolumab. Every patient was affected by relapse after autologous stem cell transplantation, while exposure to brentuximab vedotin was not uniform. Sequenced here: peripheral blood mononuclear cells (PBMCs), sampled before the fourth cycle of nivolumab. These receptors were obtained from a human donor with classical Hodgkin lymphoma.

The chain uses TRBV27 and TRBJ1-4; D perhaps matches TRBD1 (5 bases). CDR3 length: 15 amino acids. Deletions cut 5 bases from V and 4 bases from J, with 14 bases between. The germline V gene has CDR1 MNHEY and CDR2 SMNVEV (reference sequence). The CDR3 nucleotides read TGTGCCAGCAGTCCCCAGGGACGGAGTAATGAAAAACTGTTTTTT. This gives the protein CASSPQGRSNEKLFF.

The rearrangement joins TRBV10-1 to TRBJ1-6; TRBD1 agrees at 7 bases. V shed 3 bases and J 11 bases; nucleotides not matched to a gene: 7. The CDR3 loop spans 14 amino acids. CDR1 and CDR2 from the germline V gene are WNHNN and SYGVQD (reference sequence). In nucleotides, the CDR3 is TGCGCCAGCAGTGAAAACAGGGGTGGTACACCCCTCCACTTT. Amino acids: CASSENRGGTPLHF.

The chain joins TRBV18 to TRBJ2-5; a weak D match, TRBD1 (5 bases). CDR1 is KGHSH, CDR2 LQKENI, per germline. Trimming pared 3 bases from V and 2 bases from J, leaving 10 bases between. The CDR3 covers 14 residues. CDR3 sequence reads: CASSPRGGQETQYF. The CDR3 nucleotides read TGTGCCAGCTCACCTAGGGGCGGACAAGAGACCCAGTACTTC.

This chain joins TRBV19 and TRBJ1-1, with a possible D match to TRBD1 (6 bases). The CDR3 spans 15 residues. V gave up 7 bases and J gave up 3 bases, with 18 bases separating them. The germline gives CDR1 LNHDA, CDR2 SQIVND (reference sequence). CDR3 region: CASTRGGRSYTEAFF. The CDR3 region has the DNA TGTGCCAGTACCCGTGGGGGGCGCAGTTACACTGAAGCTTTCTTT.

The chain combines TRBV7-8 with TRBJ2-5; D unresolved. The CDR3 is 15 amino acids. Germline CDR1 reads SGHVS; CDR2 reads FQNEAQ. V shed 0 bases and J shed 7 bases, with 15 bases lying between them. The CDR3 reads CASSLASLYDVTQYF. In DNA, the CDR3 is TGTGCCAGCAGCTTAGCGAGCCTATACGATGTGACCCAGTACTTC. The whole variable domain, remainder taken from reference TRBV7-8 and TRBJ2-5, is GAGVSQSPRYKVAKRGQDVALRCDPISGHVSLFWYQQALGQGPEFLTYFQNEAQLDKSGLPSDRFFAERPEGSVSTLKIQRTQQEDSAVYLCASSLASLYDVTQYFGPGTRLLVL.

Judged by abundance, this clone is medium-sized (0.01 to 0.1%). This rearrangement joins TRBV6-6 to TRBJ2-2; D possibly corresponds to TRBD1 (6 bases). The V end was cut by 8 bases, the J end by 10 bases, with 17 bases between. This CDR3 comprises 13 residues. Germline CDR1 is MNHNY and CDR2 is SVGAGI (reference sequence). The CDR3 here is CASHRALWSELFF. The CDR3 DNA reads TGTGCCAGCCACAGGGCCCTGTGGTCGGAGCTGTTTTTT.

V is TRBV5-4 and J is TRBJ2-1; a possible D gene is TRBD2 (5 bases). CDR1 and CDR2 (germline): SGHNT, YYREEE (reference sequence). This CDR3 region has 15 residues. V lost 0 bases to trimming and J lost 4 bases, with 11 bases between them. CDR3 sequence: CASSLEMGVYNEQFF. The CDR3, as DNA: TGTGCCAGCAGCTTGGAGATGGGAGTGTACAATGAGCAGTTCTTC.

The rearrangement links TRBV6-6 to TRBJ2-3; 10 nucleotides line up with TRBD2. V trimming: 6 bases; J trimming: 2 bases; junction bases outside the gene matches: 5. Germline lookup yields CDR1 MNHNY and CDR2 SVGAGI (reference sequence). The CDR3 has 15 residues. CDR3 protein: CASRLLAGFTDTQYF. The CDR3 nucleotides are TGTGCCAGCAGACTACTAGCGGGGTTCACAGATACGCAGTATTTT.

The chain has TRBV11-2 and TRBJ2-5, with unresolved D. Matching the DNA end better, TRBJ2-7 makes the J call doubtful. CDR3 length: 13 residues. In germline, CDR1 is SGHAT, CDR2 FQNNGV. This CDR3 is CASSLVGPYEQYF. In nucleotides, the CDR3 is TGTGCCAGCAGCTTAGTCGGGCCTTACGAGCAGTACTTC.

This clone is a singleton in its sample. The gene calls are TRBV9 and TRBJ2-5; D unclear. Germline CDR1 and CDR2: SGDLS and YYNGEE. V was pared by 2 bases and J by 5 bases, with 13 bases between. This CDR3 has 14 amino acids. Here the CDR3 DNA reads TGTGCCAGCAGCGTCAATAGGGTCTCGGAGACCCAGTACTTC. Its protein is CASSVNRVSETQYF.

With regard to this clone: A read error may account for a junction end that differs from germline. The chain combines TRBV6-1 with TRBJ2-1; TRBD2 agrees at 8 bases. Germline V gives CDR1 MNHNS, CDR2 SASEGT. The CDR3 covers 12 residues. CDR3 in DNA: TGTGCCAGCAGTGGTAGCGGGGTGGGTGTGGTCTTC. This sequence encodes CASSGSGVGVVF.

CDR3 sequence: CASSQDFGAGGPSYNEQFF. The CDR3 DNA sequence: TGCGCCAGCAGCCAAGATTTCGGAGCGGGAGGACCCTCCTACAATGAGCAGTTCTTC. This chain joins TRBV4-1 and TRBJ2-1, with 9 nucleotides matching TRBD2. This CDR3 has 19 amino acids. The V segment lost 0 bases and the J segment 0 bases; nucleotides outside the gene matches: 9. Germline V gene lookup returns CDR1 MGHRA and CDR2 YSYEKL.